Listed below are T cell receptor beta chains from one sample, sequenced in a study of blood T cell repertoires in COVID-19. Clones were sequenced by immunoSEQ multiplex PCR, and TCRdb holds only the in-frame ones, with some missing. Altogether roughly 100,000 clones are present, roughly 82% being singletons, with the ten largest covering under 30%. Sequencing used peripheral blood. Source of these receptors: a man aged 60-69 years with acute or convalescent COVID-19. The CDR3 runs from the conserved cysteine through the conserved F or W. Fields, in order: J gene, V gene, clone size, D gene, CDR3 DNA, CDR3 protein. D genes are given only for firm matches. The size entry is marked missing in some rows and otherwise reads once, few, many or a size class.

J: TRBJ1-3
V: TRBV5-4
size: -
D: TRBD1
DNA: TGTGCCAGCAGCACGCCGACAGGGGCTGGAAACACCATATATTTT
CDR3: CASSTPTGAGNTIYF

J: TRBJ2-1
V: TRBV11-2
size: once
D: TRBD2
DNA: TGTGCCAGCAGCTTTGGTTTATTAGCGGGAGGGTCGGGTGAGCAGTTCTTC
CDR3: CASSFGLLAGGSGEQFF

J: TRBJ2-1
V: TRBV5-1
size: -
D: TRBD2
DNA: TGCGCCAGCAGCTTGTTCGCCATAGGGGCGGGAGTGTGGAATGAGCAGTTCTTC
CDR3: CASSLFAIGAGVWNEQFF

J: TRBJ2-7
V: TRBV7-9
size: -
D: TRBD1
DNA: TGTGCCAGCAGCCCGCGACAGGGCTCCTACGAGCAGTACTTC
CDR3: CASSPRQGSYEQYF

J: TRBJ2-7
V: TRBV6-6
size: -
D: TRBD1
DNA: TGTGCCAGCGCTAGACAGGGGGCTACGCGCGAGCAGTACTTC
CDR3: CASARQGATREQYF

J: TRBJ2-3
V: TRBV7-9
size: -
D: -
DNA: TGTGCCAGCAGCCTAAGCACAGATACGCAGTATTTT
CDR3: CASSLSTDTQYF

J: TRBJ2-3
V: TRBV5-5
size: -
D: -
DNA: TGTGCCAGCAGCTTATGGACAGCCGATACGCAGTATTTT
CDR3: CASSLWTADTQYF

J: TRBJ2-6
V: TRBV2
size: -
D: TRBD1
DNA: TGTGCCACAGAAGGGACAGGGAGGACTGGGGCCAACGTCCTGACTTTC
CDR3: CATEGTGRTGANVLTF

J: TRBJ1-4
V: TRBV5-1
size: -
D: TRBD1
DNA: TGCGCCAGCAGTCAGGGACAGGGGAATGAAAAACTGTTTTTT
CDR3: CASSQGQGNEKLFF

J: TRBJ1-1
V: TRBV5-4
size: once
D: -
DNA: TGTGCCAGCAGCCCAGAGCGGAGCACTGAAGCTTTCTTT
CDR3: CASSPERSTEAFF

J: TRBJ2-7
V: TRBV28
size: -
D: TRBD2
DNA: TGTGCCAGCAGCACGCCGGGACTAGCGGGAGCCCGGGTCTACGAGCAGTACTTC
CDR3: CASSTPGLAGARVYEQYF

J: TRBJ1-2
V: TRBV7-2
size: -
D: TRBD1
DNA: TGTGCCAGCAGCCCAAACAGGGGTGATGGCTACACCTTC
CDR3: CASSPNRGDGYTF

J: TRBJ1-1
V: TRBV27
size: -
D: -
DNA: TGTGCCACCAGAGGGGTGGGGCTGAGCACTGAAGCTTTCTTT
CDR3: CATRGVGLSTEAFF

J: TRBJ1-3
V: TRBV11-3
size: -
D: -
DNA: TGTGCCAGCAGCTTTTTTGACATCTCTGGAAACACCATATATTTT
CDR3: CASSFFDISGNTIYF

J: TRBJ2-3
V: TRBV29-1
size: many
D: TRBD2
DNA: TGCAGCGTGGACAGAGCGGGAGCTGTCACAGATACGCAGTATTTT
CDR3: CSVDRAGAVTDTQYF

J: TRBJ1-2
V: TRBV9
size: once
D: -
DNA: TGTGCCAGCAGCGTATGGTCCGGGGGGAATGGCTACACCTTC
CDR3: CASSVWSGGNGYTF

J: TRBJ2-3
V: TRBV24-1
size: -
D: TRBD1
DNA: TGTGCCACCAGTGACAGGGGGCATTGGTCAGATACGCAGTATTTT
CDR3: CATSDRGHWSDTQYF

J: TRBJ2-7
V: TRBV7-8
size: -
D: -
DNA: TGTGCCAGCAGCAGAGGGACACGGGACGAGCAGTACTTC
CDR3: CASSRGTRDEQYF

J: TRBJ2-3
V: TRBV24-1
size: -
D: TRBD2
DNA: TGTGCCACCAGTGAACCGGCGGGAGTCTTAGGGGGCACAGATACGCAGTATTTT
CDR3: CATSEPAGVLGGTDTQYF

J: TRBJ1-2
V: TRBV2
size: -
D: -
DNA: TGTGCCAGCAGTGATAGCGCAGGCTATGGCTACACCTTC
CDR3: CASSDSAGYGYTF

J: TRBJ1-1
V: TRBV15
size: -
D: -
DNA: TGTGCCACCAGCAGAGGGGGGACACAAGCTTTCTTT
CDR3: CATSRGGTQAFF

J: TRBJ2-5
V: TRBV18
size: few
D: TRBD2
DNA: TGTGCCAGCTCACCCGAGGGACTAGCGAGTGTACTTGAGACCCAGTACTTC
CDR3: CASSPEGLASVLETQYF

J: TRBJ2-3
V: TRBV4-1
size: -
D: TRBD1
DNA: TGCGCCAGCAGCCCCTCCCGGTCGGGACAGCTCACAGATACGCAGTATTTT
CDR3: CASSPSRSGQLTDTQYF